What follows is one TCR beta chain and its context. The antigen it binds to is not known. The record has no base qualities; no much larger clone is one base away. This record comes from a study of Ad26.COV2.S vaccination and SARS-CoV-2 variants (dated by TCRdb to about 2021). About the investigation overall: Vaccine-arm donors came from COV1001, a multicentre, randomized, double-blind, placebo-controlled phase I-IIa trial of Ad26.COV2.S in healthy adults. Sequencing of the TCRbeta repertoire served to evaluate the specificity and breadth of SARS-CoV-2-reactive T cell receptors following Ad26.COV2.S vaccination. Investigators remained blinded to trial group allocation during experiments and outcome assessment. Trial participants were randomized into five groups of five: low-dose or high-dose Ad26.COV2.S given once or twice, or placebo on both occasions. The TCR-sequenced set comprised about 32 samples: 19 Ad26.COV2.S vaccine recipients, 5 placebo recipients and 8 SARS-CoV-2 convalescent individuals. Ad26.COV2.S was administered intramuscularly at 5 x 10^10 or 1 x 10^11 viral particles, either as a single shot or as two shots given 56 days apart. Results the study describes overall, beyond this receptor: According to the authors, total T cell responses may have been underestimated by the TCR breadth and depth analyses. Higher spike-specific TCR breadth was observed in Ad26.COV2.S recipients than in placebo recipients (P = 0.0014). Substantial breadth of spike-specific CD8+ and CD4+ T cell responses was reported after vaccination. Comparing responses between vaccine doses or regimens was not something the study was powered to do. Vaccine and placebo recipients had comparable non-spike TCR breadth, which fits with the vaccine containing only spike.

The immunoSEQ Assay was the method used to sequence TCRbeta CDR3 regions. After extraction, genomic DNA underwent amplification by bias-controlled multiplex PCR, followed by high-throughput sequencing. The study's own analysis went as follows. To quantify the absolute abundance of every unique TCRbeta CDR3 region, sequences were collapsed and filtered. Usable DNA was measured by amplifying reference genes present in all nucleated cells, and TCRbeta template counts were normalized to that usable DNA to estimate T cell fraction. Repertoire TCRs were annotated as SARS-CoV-2-specific when V gene, CDR3 amino acid sequence and J gene were exactly matched to a known reactive TCR set. MIRA supplied the reference SARS-CoV-2 TCR set, which was filtered for enrichment in COVID-19-positive ImmuneCODE repertoires so that public or cross-reactive TCRs were removed. Drawing on the MIRA antigens, annotated TCRs were analysed further at the level of specific ORF or position within ORF. Breadth was defined as the number of annotated unique rearrangements divided by the total number of unique productive rearrangements, and depth was defined as the summed frequency of the annotated unique rearrangements. TCR breadth was compared between groups using two-sided Wilcoxon rank-sum tests. TCRdb provides this immuneACCESS table in a form limited to in-frame rearrangements. Some clones are lacking; in checked studies, under half of them reflect an unresolved V gene, and why the rest are absent is not known. V and J calls and clone size follow that table, whereas D and trimming were derived from the DNA. The sample data list a few hundred thousand clones, and 70% to 90% of these were observed just once. The top ten clonotypes cover 3.6% of the sample.

The treatment or condition label on this specimen signifies: over 15 received Ad26.COV2.S at low or high dose, single or two shots; about 5 received placebo; per-sample allocation not given. For vaccine and placebo recipients, the sequenced repertoires came from samples collected on day 63 after the first injection. Cohort 1b enrolled about two dozen adults aged 18-55 years at a single site in Boston, USA, between 29 July and 7 August 2020. Ad26.COV2.S consisted of a replication-incompetent adenovirus type 26 vector by which a prefusion-stabilized SARS-CoV-2 spike protein from the original Wuhan strain was expressed. V loses 3 bases of germline sequence and J loses 0 bases, and the interval between the two ends is 11 bases. Per the germline V gene (reference sequence), PRHDT is the CDR1 and FYEKMQ is the CDR2. There are 15 amino acids in the CDR3, from cysteine to phenylalanine inclusive. CDR3 DNA is the only sequence kept; it has 45 bases, read in frame from the first base.

Here the sequenced sample was peripheral blood, taken in a trial of Ad26.COV2.S vaccine versus placebo. The chain links TRBV13 with TRBJ1-2; no D gene is confidently identified. The receptor comes from a person aged 18-65 years who received the Ad26.COV2.S COVID-19 vaccine or a placebo. The DNA sequence is TGTGCCAGCAGCTTGACGTCAGTAGCTAACTATGGCTACACCTTC. Translation gives CASSLTSVANYGYTF.